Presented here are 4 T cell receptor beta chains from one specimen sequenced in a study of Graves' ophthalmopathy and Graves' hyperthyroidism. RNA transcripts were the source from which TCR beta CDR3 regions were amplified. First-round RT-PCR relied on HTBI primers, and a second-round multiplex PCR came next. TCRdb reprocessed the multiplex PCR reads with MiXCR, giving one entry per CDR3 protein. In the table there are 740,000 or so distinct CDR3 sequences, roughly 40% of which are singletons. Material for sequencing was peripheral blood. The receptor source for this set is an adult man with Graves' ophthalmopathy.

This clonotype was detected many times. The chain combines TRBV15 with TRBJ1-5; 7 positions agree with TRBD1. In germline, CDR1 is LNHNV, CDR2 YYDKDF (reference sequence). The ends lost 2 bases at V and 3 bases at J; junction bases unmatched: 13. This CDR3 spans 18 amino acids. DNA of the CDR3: TGTGCCACCAGCAGACAAAGCCCACGGACAGGTAACAATCAGCCCCAGCATTTT. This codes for CATSRQSPRTGNNQPQHF.

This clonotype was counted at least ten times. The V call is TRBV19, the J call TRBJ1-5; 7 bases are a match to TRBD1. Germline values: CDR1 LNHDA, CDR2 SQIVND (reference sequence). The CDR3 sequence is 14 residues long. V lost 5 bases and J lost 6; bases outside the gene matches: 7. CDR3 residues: CASSATGASQPQHF. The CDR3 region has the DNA TGTGCCAGTAGTGCCACAGGGGCCAGTCAGCCCCAGCATTTT.

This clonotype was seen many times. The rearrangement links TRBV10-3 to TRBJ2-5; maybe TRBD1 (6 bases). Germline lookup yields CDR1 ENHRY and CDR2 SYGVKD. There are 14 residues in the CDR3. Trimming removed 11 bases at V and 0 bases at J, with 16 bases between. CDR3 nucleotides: TGTGCCGTCGATTCAACAGGGTACCAAGAGACCCAGTACTTC. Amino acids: CAVDSTGYQETQYF.

The CDR3 region has the DNA TGTGCCAGCAGCTCGAACAGGGGGGGGGCGTACAATCAGCCCCAGCATTTT. The encoded protein is CASSSNRGGAYNQPQHF. The chain has TRBV11-1 and TRBJ1-5, with 8 positions matching TRBD1. The ends lost 4 bases at V and 3 bases at J; junction bases unmatched: 11. The CDR3 consists of 17 residues. Germline-derived CDR1 and CDR2 are SGHAT and FQDESV (reference sequence).